This entry lists 15 T cell receptor beta chains sequenced from one sample in a study of T cell repertoires in ileal Crohn's disease. Data came from immunoSEQ multiplex PCR; TCRdb stores just in-frame clones and leaves some out. The sample shows 3,000 to 4,000 clones, roughly 78% of them seen only once. Time point here: neoterminal ileum biopsy at postoperative endoscopy, about 6 months after surgery. The specimen was ileal tissue. The receptors come from an adult with Crohn's disease.

This clone was seen more than once but under ten times. The rearrangement links TRBV7-2 to TRBJ2-7; 7 bases match TRBD2. The V and J ends lost 5 bases and 2 bases, in that order; junction bases with no gene match: 9. Germline lookup yields CDR1 SGHTA and CDR2 FQGNSA. This CDR3 is built from 15 residues. The CDR3 DNA reads as TGTGCCAGCAGCCGCCAAGGCGGGGGACCCTACGAGCAGTACTTC. The encoded protein is CASSRQGGGPYEQYF. The whole variable domain, filled in from reference TRBV7-2 and TRBJ2-7, reads GAGVSQSPSNKVTEKGKDVELRCDPISGHTALYWYRQSLGQGLEFLIYFQGNSAPDKSGLPSDRFSAERTGGSVSTLTIQRTQQEDSAVYLCASSRQGGGPYEQYFGPGTRLTVT.

This clone is labeled large (0.1 to 1%). The rearrangement links TRBV5-4 to TRBJ1-4, with TRBD1 identical over 10 bases. Germline CDR1 SGHNT, CDR2 YYREEE (reference sequence). J lost 8 bases, V lost 4 bases, and 5 bases had no gene match. There are 14 residues in the CDR3. The CDR3 protein is CASSEDRGTEKLFF. CDR3 coding DNA: TGTGCCAGCAGCGAGGACAGGGGGACCGAAAAACTGTTTTTT.

The chain carries TRBV5-8 and TRBJ2-3; 8 bases line up with TRBD2. The trim removed 0 bases at V and 1 base at J, leaving 4 bases unmatched. Per germline, CDR1 SGHTS and CDR2 YDEGEE. The CDR3 loop spans 16 amino acids. The CDR3 DNA sequence: TGTGCCAGCAGCTTGGGGGCCGGGAGGGGCACAGATACGCAGTATTTT. It yields the protein CASSLGAGRGTDTQYF. The full variable domain, in which reference TRBV5-8 and TRBJ2-3 provide the parts outside the CDR3, is EAGVTQSPTHLIKTRGQQATLRCSPISGHTSVYWYQQALGLGLQFLLWYDEGEERNRGNFPPRFSGRQFPNYSSELNVNALELEDSALYLCASSLGAGRGTDTQYFGPGTRLTVL.

The chain couples TRBV30 to TRBJ2-2, with 7 bases aligning to TRBD2. V lost 5 bases to trimming and J lost 5 bases; unmatched junction nucleotides: 14. The germline V gene has CDR1 GTSNPN and CDR2 SVGIG (reference sequence). This CDR3 is built from 16 residues. CDR3 nucleotide sequence: TGTGCCTGGGGACCAGGTGGGGGGGGGTTAACCGGGGAGCTGTTTTTT. Translating it yields CAWGPGGGGLTGELFF.

The V and J genes are TRBV9 and TRBJ2-2, with TRBD1 matching 9 bases. The CDR3 runs to 16 residues. Germline V gene lookup returns CDR1 SGDLS and CDR2 YYNGEE. V lost 0 bases, J lost 4 bases, and 4 bases stayed unmatched. The CDR3 nucleotides are TGTGCCAGCAGCGTAGACCCGACAGGGGGCACCGGGGAGCTGTTTTTT. Its protein product is CASSVDPTGGTGELFF.

The chain carries TRBV7-8 and TRBJ2-1; 9 nucleotides match TRBD2. The V and J ends lost 7 bases and 5 bases, in that order; junction bases with no gene match: 15. This CDR3 region has 17 residues. Per the germline V gene, CDR1 is SGHVS and CDR2 is FQNEAQ. CDR3 loop: CASTPGSGGLIHNEQFF. DNA for the CDR3: TGTGCCAGCACCCCAGGGAGCGGGGGGCTGATACACAATGAGCAGTTCTTC.

In this sample, this clone turned up a few times. This chain links TRBV10-3 with TRBJ1-6; D call uncertain. The CDR3 is made up of 12 amino acids. V lost 10 bases and J 5 bases, leaving 9 bases between the germline ends. Per germline, CDR1 ENHRY and CDR2 SYGVKD. This chain's CDR3 is CASGLNNSPLHF. The CDR3 DNA reads TGTGCCAGCGGGCTAAATAATTCACCCCTCCACTTT.

The chain couples TRBV10-3 to TRBJ2-1; perhaps TRBD1 as D (6 bases). The CDR3 runs 16 residues. The germline CDR1 and CDR2 sequences are ENHRY and SYGVKD. The V and J ends lost 6 bases and 0 bases respectively, with 15 bases between them. In DNA, the CDR3 is TGTGCCATCAGCCCTTCCGGGACAAGCTCCTACAATGAGCAGTTCTTC. This sequence encodes CAISPSGTSSYNEQFF.

The count of this clone is one. This rearrangement joins TRBV29-1 to TRBJ1-1; D gene ambiguous. Deletions cut 3 bases from V and 0 bases from J, with 8 bases between. CDR3 length: 13 amino acids. CDR1 and CDR2 (germline): SQVTM, ANQGSEA. CDR3 region: CSVDPTLNTEAFF. CDR3 nucleotides: TGCAGCGTTGATCCCACTCTGAACACTGAAGCTTTCTTT.

The genes are TRBV28 and TRBJ1-2, with D possibly TRBD1 on 6 matching bases. This CDR3 contains 13 residues. The germline CDR1 and CDR2 sequences are MDHEN and SYDVKM. V was cut by 1 base and J by 6 bases, with 9 bases left in between. The CDR3 DNA reads TGTGCCAGCAGTTTATCAGGGGCAAATGGCTACACCTTC. Amino acids: CASSLSGANGYTF.

The chain recombines TRBV2 with TRBJ1-6, with D tentatively TRBD1 (6 bases). The germline gives CDR1 SNHLY, CDR2 FYNNEI. This CDR3 is 13 amino acids long. V shed 7 bases and J shed 3 bases, with 7 bases lying between them. CDR3 region: CASKDSYNSPLHF. In DNA, the CDR3 is TGTGCCAGCAAGGACAGCTATAATTCACCCCTCCACTTT.

The J gene is TRBJ2-1, the V gene TRBV7-8, with 10 bases matching TRBD2. Trimming took 3 bases from V and 5 from J; bases not matched to a gene: 13. This CDR3 is 18 amino acids long. Germline-derived CDR1 and CDR2 are SGHVS and FQNEAQ. CDR3 loop: CASSLDYPSGGVHNEQFF. DNA for the CDR3: TGTGCCAGCAGCTTGGACTACCCCAGCGGGGGGGTCCACAATGAGCAGTTCTTC.

This clone was seen only a few times. The gene calls are TRBV7-4 and TRBJ2-7, with D perhaps TRBD2 (7 bases). This CDR3 is 15 amino acids long. V shed 2 bases and J shed 4 bases, with 15 bases lying between them. Germline CDR1 and CDR2: SGHVT and SQSDAQ. CDR3 amino acids: CASSLRGGGAYEQYF. CDR3 bases: TGTGCCAGCAGCTTAAGGGGAGGGGGGGCGTACGAGCAGTACTTC.

This clone was observed a few times. The chain carries TRBV30 and TRBJ2-3; no clear D gene. This CDR3 region has 13 residues. The V gene lost 3 bases and the J gene lost 2 bases, with 9 bases spanning the gap. Germline V gene lookup returns CDR1 GTSNPN and CDR2 SVGIG (reference sequence). The CDR3 DNA is TGTGCCTGGAGCCTGATACTCACAGATACGCAGTATTTT. It yields the protein CAWSLILTDTQYF.

This chain connects TRBV9 to TRBJ1-3; D perhaps matches TRBD1 (6 bases). Trimming shortened V by 8 bases and J by 0 bases, and 18 bases separated the two germline ends. The CDR3 sequence is 16 residues long. The germline V gene encodes CDR1 SGDLS and CDR2 YYNGEE. The CDR3 DNA reads TGTGCCAGAAGGGGACGGGGACACCACTCTGGAAACACCATATATTTT. This encodes CARRGRGHHSGNTIYF.